A single sample gave rise to the 27 T cell receptor beta chains below, sequenced in a study of CD8+ T cells in alopecia areata. Sequencing used cDNA as its template, made by extracting RNA and reverse transcribing it. Assay: immunoSEQ multiplex PCR; the TCRdb copy retains only in-frame clones and omits some. The record shows about 110,000 clones for this sample, with no singletons present. Sequenced material: lesional skin. These receptors were obtained from a C3H/HeJ mouse with alopecia areata. The strain's MHC: H2-k.

Notes on this clone: Genes and germline come from the mouse. The read falls 4 residues short of the CDR3 end, and the missing part is taken from the germline J gene. Other DNA sequences in the same sample also yield this CDR3. The chain employs TRBV12-1 and TRBJ2-2, with 7 bases aligning to TRBD1. Germline lookup yields CDR1 SGHSN and CDR2 HYEKVE. Trimming at V came to 0 bases and at J to 5 bases, leaving 2 bases not matched to a gene. This CDR3 has 14 residues. CDR3 bases read: TGTGCCAGCTCTCTCACAGGGGATACCGGG. Protein product: CASSLTGDTG. The full CDR3 is CASSLTGDTGQLYF. Filled out from reference TRBV12-1 and TRBJ2-2, the complete variable domain reads DSGVVQSPRHIIKEKGGRSVLTCIPISGHSNVVWYQQTLGKELKFLIQHYEKVERDKGFLPSRFSVQQFDDYHSEMNMSALELEDSAMYFCASSLTGDTGQLYFGEGSKLTVL.

This clone was picked up a small number of times. Gene and germline names: mouse. The sequenced fragment ends 4 residues before the CDR3 boundary, so the rest is inferred from the germline J gene. V usage is TRBV13-3 and J usage is TRBJ2-3; 8 nucleotides line up with TRBD2. The CDR3 totals 14 residues. Germline assignment: CDR1 NNHDY and CDR2 SYVADS. V shed 3 bases, J shed 4 bases, and the junction held 4 bases outside the gene matches. CDR3 DNA (partial): TGTGCCAGCAGTGGGACTGGGCCCTCAGAA. This gives the protein CASSGTGPSE. The entire CDR3 reads CASSGTGPSETLYF.

Of note for this clone: Any gene name here is a mouse gene name. Read data end 4 residues before the CDR3 end; the end is taken from the germline J gene. This chain connects TRBV16 to TRBJ2-1; 7 bases are shared with TRBD1. After removal of 3 bases from V and 3 bases from J, the junction contained 2 bases not matched to a gene. Germline CDR1 is SGHSA and CDR2 is FRNQAP. The CDR3 has 14 amino acids. The DNA read from the CDR3 is TGTGCAAGCAGCTTGGCAGGGGGCTATGCT. Translation gives CASSLAGGYA. The full CDR3 sequence reads CASSLAGGYAEQFF.

Worth noting for this clone: Genes and germline come from the mouse. Other DNA variants within this sample encode the same CDR3. This CDR3 reads CTCSAGQGAPERLFF. The part of the CDR3 DNA that was read is TGCACCTGCAGTGCCGGACAGGGGGCCCCCGAA. The rearrangement links TRBV1 to TRBJ1-4; 11 positions match TRBD1. With the read ending 4 residues before the CDR3 end, the germline J gene is used to fill in that end. CDR1 and CDR2 (germline): NSQYPW, LRSPGD (reference sequence). The CDR3 consists of 15 residues. Variable domain in full (rest from reference TRBV1 and TRBJ1-4): VTLLEQNPRWRLVPRGQAVNLRCILKNSQYPWMSWYQQDLQKQLQWLFTLRSPGDKEVKSLPGADYLATRVTDTELRLQVANMSQGRTLYCTCSAGQGAPERLFFGHGTKLSVL.

This clone was detected only a few times. Genes and germline are mouse. The read ends 4 residues early relative to the CDR3; the germline J gene fills the gap. The V and J genes are TRBV13-3 and TRBJ1-1, with D perhaps TRBD1 (5 bases). The germline V gene has CDR1 NNHDY and CDR2 SYVADS. The V and J ends lost 6 bases and 1 base respectively, with 10 bases between them. The CDR3 length is 13 residues. The chain's CDR3 is CASIEGQNTEVFF. The sequenced CDR3 bases are TGTGCCAGCATAGAAGGACAAAACACA.

In its sample, this clone was seen many times. Each gene name is a mouse one. The read ends 4 residues early relative to the CDR3; the germline J gene fills the gap. This chain connects TRBV13-1 to TRBJ2-3; TRBD2 matches at 10 bases. Trimming removed 1 base from V and 1 base from J; junction bases left unmatched: 3. This CDR3 is built from 16 residues. Germline V gene data show CDR1 as NSHNY and CDR2 as SYGAGN. This chain's CDR3 is CASSDLGGRGAETLYF. CDR3 DNA (partial): TGTGCCAGCAGTGATCTGGGGGGGCGCGGTGCAGAA.

This clone appeared a few times. The gene names here belong to mouse. The CDR3 extends 4 residues past the end of the read, so its final part is completed from the germline J gene. The gene calls are TRBV17 and TRBJ2-7, with no clear D. Trimming pared 2 bases from V and 0 bases from J, leaving 8 bases between. This CDR3 contains 14 residues. The germline V gene encodes CDR1 MNHDT and CDR2 YYDKIL. The covered CDR3 bases are TGTGCTAGCAGTAGAACCAGGAGCTCCTAT. Protein sequence: CASSRTRSSY. The CDR3 as a whole reads CASSRTRSSYEQYF.

This clone came up many times. Germline and genes: mouse. The observed sequence ends 4 residues before the CDR3 terminus, with the missing tail filled in from the germline J gene. The chain carries TRBV1 and TRBJ2-7; 11 bases match TRBD2. The CDR3 sequence is 15 residues long. The germline V gene encodes CDR1 NSQYPW and CDR2 LRSPGD (reference sequence). Here the CDR3 reads CTCSAGDWGRDEQYF. The DNA read from the CDR3 is TGCACCTGCAGTGCAGGGGACTGGGGGAGGGAT.

This clone turned up a few times. The germline and genes are mouse ones. The DNA ends 4 residues before the CDR3 does, and the rest of the CDR3 is filled in from the germline J gene. V usage is TRBV13-3 and J usage is TRBJ2-3, with 11 bases that match TRBD1. CDR1 and CDR2 from the germline V gene are NNHDY and SYVADS. This CDR3 is built from 18 residues. V lost 1 base and J lost 1; bases outside the gene matches: 8. The covered CDR3 bases are TGTGCCAGCAGTGATCCGGGACAGGGGGGACGTCGTGCAGAA. Protein product: CASSDPGQGGRRAE. In full, the CDR3 is CASSDPGQGGRRAETLYF.

This clone was seen more than once but under ten times. Gene names refer to mouse genes. The missing CDR3 end, 4 residues past where the read stops, is filled in from the germline J gene. This sequence joins TRBV1 and TRBJ2-3, with a tentative D call TRBD2 (6 bases). CDR3 length: 16 residues. The V gene lost 3 bases and the J gene lost 0 bases, with 13 bases spanning the gap. The germline V gene has CDR1 NSQYPW and CDR2 LRSPGD (reference sequence). The DNA read from the CDR3 is TGCACCTGCAGTGCTCTGGGGAGTTCTAGTGCAGAA. As protein: CTCSALGSSSAE. The entire CDR3 is CTCSALGSSSAETLYF.

This clone was recorded a few times. Each gene name is a mouse one. Read sequence stops 4 residues before the CDR3 end, and the germline J gene provides the missing end. The chain joins TRBV29 to TRBJ2-3; perhaps TRBD1 as D (5 bases). Germline V gives CDR1 MSHET, CDR2 SYDVDS. The CDR3 extends over 17 amino acids. Trimming took 2 bases from V and 0 from J, leaving 15 bases between them. The covered CDR3 bases are TGTGCTAGCAGTTTAAACACAGACAGAGCTAGTGCAGAA. Residues: CASSLNTDRASAE. The full CDR3 sequence reads CASSLNTDRASAETLYF.

Notes on this clone: The gene names here belong to mouse. The CDR3 end lies 4 residues beyond the end of the read and is filled in from the germline J gene. V is TRBV13-3 and J is TRBJ2-5; unclear D gene. The CDR3 length is 11 residues. From germline, CDR1 is NNHDY and CDR2 SYVADS. The CDR3 is CASSKQDTQYF. The CDR3 DNA, read in part, is TGTGCCAGCAGTAAACAGGAC.

This clone was found a few times. Germline and genes: mouse. The read ends 4 residues shy of where the CDR3 ends; the end is completed using the germline J gene. The chain has TRBV13-1 and TRBJ2-2, with D possibly TRBD2 on 6 matching bases. The CDR3 is 16 residues long. Per germline, CDR1 NSHNY and CDR2 SYGAGN. Trimming cost V 0 bases and J 1 base, with 10 bases left between them. The CDR3 bases that were read are TGTGCCAGCAGTGATGCTGGGGTCCTAAACACCGGG. It is translated as CASSDAGVLNTG. The whole CDR3 is CASSDAGVLNTGQLYF.

Remarks on this clone: Genes and germline come from the mouse. Read coverage stops 4 residues before the CDR3 terminus; the germline J gene supplies the remainder. The chain couples TRBV13-3 to TRBJ2-1; D remains ambiguous. In germline, CDR1 is NNHDY, CDR2 SYVADS. The CDR3 contains 12 residues. The CDR3 sequence is CASSSGWAEQFF. CDR3 DNA (partial): TGTGCCAGCAGTTCAGGTTGGGCT.

This clone was seen ten or more times. The gene names given are mouse names. Here the CDR3 reads CASSPTGNYAEQFF. Partial CDR3 DNA: TGTGCCAGCAGTCCTACAGGAAACTATGCT. The V and J genes are TRBV13-3 and TRBJ2-1; tentatively, D is TRBD1 (5 bases). From the germline J gene comes the end of the CDR3, since the read stops 4 residues before it. Trimming left V 4 bases short and J 1 base short, with 9 bases between. There are 14 residues in the CDR3. Germline CDR1 and CDR2: NNHDY and SYVADS.

This clone was detected only a few times. Germline and genes here are mouse. The read falls 4 residues short of the CDR3 end, and the missing part is taken from the germline J gene. The chain combines TRBV29 with TRBJ2-3; D is ambiguous. CDR3 length: 13 amino acids. Germline values: CDR1 MSHET, CDR2 SYDVDS. Between the trimmed V and J ends, which lost 2 bases and 3 bases, there was a span of 6 bases. CDR3 region: CASSLSRAETLYF. CDR3 bases read: TGTGCTAGCAGTTTAAGCAGGGCAGAA.

This clone has only a few counts. Gene names follow the mouse nomenclature. The CDR3 end lies 4 residues beyond the end of the read and is filled in from the germline J gene. This chain joins TRBV29 and TRBJ1-1; TRBD1 might be the D (6 bases). CDR3 size: 13 residues. CDR1 and CDR2 (germline): MSHET, SYDVDS. V was pared by 4 bases and J by 1 base, with 7 bases between. Partial CDR3 DNA: TGTGCTAGCAGTTCGACAGGGAACACA. Amino acid sequence: CASSSTGNT. The CDR3, in full, reads CASSSTGNTEVFF. The variable domain in full, with the rest retrieved from reference TRBV29 and TRBJ1-1, is DMKVTQMPRYLIKRMGENVLLECGQDMSHETMYWYRQDPGLGLQLIYISYDVDSNSEGDIPKGYRVSRKKREHFSLILDSAKTNQTSVYFCASSSTGNTEVFFGKGTRLTVV.

As concerns this clone: Gene names and germline match the mouse. The read is 4 residues too short to cover the CDR3 end, so that end is filled in from the germline J gene. The V gene is TRBV1, the J gene TRBJ2-4; 9 nucleotides match TRBD1. The CDR3 is 16 residues long. Germline loops: CDR1 NSQYPW, CDR2 LRSPGD (reference sequence). Losses at the gene ends were 4 bases for V and 0 bases for J; bases not matched to a gene: 5. The chain's CDR3 is CTCSDGTGLSQNTLYF. The sequenced CDR3 bases are TGCACCTGCAGTGACGGGACAGGGCTTAGTCAAAAC.

Concerning this clone itself: Gene names denote mouse genes. CDR3 DNA (partial): TGTGCCAGCAGTGGACTGGGGGGGGAAAACTATGCT. This codes for CASSGLGGENYA. The entire CDR3 sequence reads CASSGLGGENYAEQFF. The chain joins TRBV13-1 to TRBJ2-1; 11 bases agree with TRBD2. The read terminates 4 residues before the CDR3 end, so the remaining end is supplied by the germline J gene. V was pared by 3 bases and J by 1 base, with 3 bases of the junction left unmatched. This CDR3 has 16 residues. Germline CDR1 is NSHNY and CDR2 is SYGAGN.

The table lists this clone with a few counts. The gene names given are mouse names. The read stops 4 residues short of the end of the CDR3; the missing end is completed from the germline J gene. This rearrangement joins TRBV13-1 to TRBJ2-5, with TRBD1 identical over 10 bases. This CDR3 is built from 15 residues. Per the germline V gene, CDR1 is NSHNY and CDR2 is SYGAGN. CDR3 sequence reads: CASSDPDRGEDTQYF. The CDR3 bases that were read are TGTGCCAGCAGTGATCCGGACAGGGGGGAAGAC.

A word on this clone: A read error may account for a junction end that differs from germline. Mouse names are used for the genes. The read terminates 4 residues before the CDR3 end, so the remaining end is supplied by the germline J gene. The chain carries TRBV1 and TRBJ2-3, with a tentative D call TRBD1 (6 bases). The CDR3 has 17 amino acids. Germline assignment: CDR1 NSQYPW and CDR2 LRSPGD (reference sequence). CDR3: CTCGADRGGEGAETLYF. The covered CDR3 bases are TGCACCTGCGGTGCAGATAGAGGGGGAGAGGGTGCAGAA.

This clone has only a few counts. The gene symbols are mouse symbols. Coverage ceases 4 residues before the CDR3 finishes, and the germline J gene fills in the end. J is TRBJ2-4 and V is TRBV1, with D possibly TRBD1 on 7 matching bases. The CDR3 extends over 14 amino acids. CDR1 and CDR2 from the germline V gene are NSQYPW and LRSPGD (reference sequence). Trimming stripped 4 bases from V and 1 base from J, with 9 bases between. The CDR3 here is CTCSGGGGQNTLYF. CDR3 DNA (partial): TGCACCTGCAGTGGAGGGGGCGGTCAAAAC.

This clone was seen more than once but under ten times. Gene names are mouse gene names. The CDR3 end is not reached by the read, which stops 4 residues before it; the germline J gene fills it in. The chain is built from TRBV1 and TRBJ1-4, with 8 bases lining up with TRBD1. Germline CDR1 NSQYPW, CDR2 LRSPGD (reference sequence). The CDR3 has 15 residues. CDR3 DNA (partial): TGCACCTGCAGTGCAGAGGACAGGGTAGGCGAA. Translated: CTCSAEDRVGE. The complete CDR3 protein is CTCSAEDRVGERLFF.

This clone has a count of ten or more. Germline and genes: mouse. The read halts 4 residues ahead of the CDR3 end, with the missing end drawn from the germline J gene. The chain couples TRBV13-3 to TRBJ2-3; 9 nucleotides align to TRBD1. The germline V gene has CDR1 NNHDY and CDR2 SYVADS. The CDR3 covers 16 residues. CDR3 amino acids: CASSDATGGRRETLYF. The covered CDR3 bases are TGTGCCAGCAGTGATGCAACAGGGGGCAGGAGAGAA.

A remark on this clone: Gene names refer to mouse genes. The read comes to an end 4 residues before the CDR3 does, leaving the germline J gene to fill in the end. The chain employs TRBV13-3 and TRBJ2-3; 8 positions match TRBD2. CDR3 length: 17 amino acids. Germline V gives CDR1 NNHDY, CDR2 SYVADS. J lost 0 bases, V lost 1 base, and 7 bases had no gene match. Incomplete CDR3 DNA: TGTGCCAGCAGTGATCCGGGGGGGGCAAATAGTGCAGAA. It codes for CASSDPGGANSAE. The whole CDR3 is CASSDPGGANSAETLYF.

This clone has a handful of counts. Gene names follow the mouse nomenclature. The observed sequence ends 4 residues before the CDR3 terminus, with the missing tail filled in from the germline J gene. This chain uses TRBV13-3 with TRBJ2-2; 8 bases match TRBD1. The V gene's germline CDR1 is NNHDY and CDR2 SYVADS. The CDR3 contains 15 residues. V shed 5 bases, J shed 3 bases, and the junction held 6 bases outside the gene matches. CDR3 bases read: TGTGCCAGCAGAGAGACAGGGGCGGACACCGGG. This encodes CASRETGADTG. The whole CDR3 region reads CASRETGADTGQLYF.

This clone was counted many times. Here the gene names and germline are mouse. The read halts 4 residues ahead of the CDR3 end, with the missing end drawn from the germline J gene. V is TRBV13-3 and J is TRBJ1-1, with TRBD1 matching 8 bases. After removal of 0 bases from V and 1 base from J, the junction contained 5 bases not matched to a gene. The CDR3 sequence is 16 residues long. CDR1 and CDR2 (germline): NNHDY, SYVADS. The part of the CDR3 DNA that was read is TGTGCCAGCAGTGATGCATGGGGGACAGGGAACACA. It translates to CASSDAWGTGNT. The CDR3 in its entirety is CASSDAWGTGNTEVFF.